This T cell receptor beta chain was obtained from a study of Tregs in tolerant kidney transplant recipients (dated by TCRdb to the late 2010s). Turning to the overall study: TCRbeta sequencing was used in the study to identify donor-specific regulatory T cells before combined kidney and bone marrow transplantation, and the identified cells were then tracked after transplant.

Paper-wide results and their limitations: For some patients, the PCR primers changed as time went on, which meant samples from those patients could not be compared with one another at the nucleotide level. Biological reproducibility was not directly assessed, although technical replication error appeared to be minimal. The most biologically relevant and donor-specific TCRbeta repertoire appeared to be identified by expanding Tregs with activated donor B cells. Because only a small number of patients were included, the study had limitations, and the results will need to be validated in larger populations as well as under other immunosuppression protocols. Donor-specific Treg expansion was found to exceed global Treg expansion in tolerant patients, suggesting antigen-driven rather than nonspecific expansion.

Concerning this clone itself: Its target antigen remains unknown. No qualities accompany the bases; no much larger clone lies one base away.

Genomic DNA was extracted from sorted cells with the QIAGEN DNeasy Blood and Tissue Kit for TCRbeta CDR3 sequencing. High-throughput TCRbeta CDR3 sequencing, including PCR amplification with bias correction and internal controls, was performed commercially through immunoSEQ. In the original analysis: Unique productive TCRbeta sequences were defined by CDR3 nucleotide sequence where primers matched, otherwise by CDR3 amino acid sequence with Vbeta and Jbeta genes. To correct for sorting error, sequences found in more than one sorted population at a frequency ratio of 2:1 or less were discarded, and the remaining shared sequences were assigned to the population with the higher frequency. A sequence counted as donor-reactive if, in CFSE-low cells, the sequence had a frequency of at least 0.01% and was expanded at least 5-fold compared with unstimulated cells. Repertoire divergence was quantified by Jensen-Shannon divergence calculated from the top 100 TCRbeta sequences ranked by frequency. For samples with multiple sequencing runs, sorting error was corrected in each run separately before the runs were combined. TCRdb stores this immuneACCESS table with in-frame sequences only. Part of the clones is absent; in the studies checked, under half of the shortfall reflects unresolved V genes, and no reason is known for the rest. From that table come the V and J calls and clone size; the DNA was used to work out D and trimming. Within this sample are 75,000 to 100,000 clones, with 90% to 95% of them counted one time only. Of the sample, 1.5% to 2% falls within the top ten clones.

The germline V gene provides CDR1 SGDLS and CDR2 YYNGEE. The CDR3 holds 15 amino acids from the cysteine to the phenylalanine. Only the CDR3 region is kept as DNA, spanning 45 bases read in frame from base 1. The V end gives up 3 bases and the J end 6 bases, leaving 9 bases in the junction not matched to a gene. Transplants used related donors with nonmyeloablative bone marrow transplantation; mixed chimerism was transient in the human trials. Unstimulated Tregs (CD4+CD25+CD127-), CD4+ non-Tregs (CD4+CD25-), CD4 and CD8 cells were FACS-sorted from thawed PBMCs. Patients were 4 combined kidney and bone marrow transplant recipients from the ITN036ST trial, and only these trial subjects had samples available. Healthy control blood was separated into PBMCs by Ficoll density gradient and cryopreserved, and patient PBMCs were collected both before and after transplant.

The rearranged segments are TRBV9 and TRBJ2-3; the central 8 bases match TRBD2. The specimen comprised CD4+ T cells from blood (PBMCs), sampled 12 months after the transplant. This sequence was found in a human patient who received a combined kidney and bone marrow transplant. After a transplant, not all T cells may be the patient's own; some may come from the graft donor. The sequenced DNA: TGTGCCAGCAGCGGAGACAGCGGGAGAGGTGATACGCAGTATTTT. Its translation is CASSGDSGRGDTQYF.